This TCR beta chain comes out of a study of human T cells and chemical hapten exposure. About the research overall: Patients received weekly diphenylcyclopropenone doses to the scalp throughout the approximately 25-week study. Epicutaneous patch tests delivered 0.01% DPC to the upper back, with evaluation at 6 days. Small pooled library volume differences mainly caused per-sample TCR yield variation.

The time point denotes: pre-sensitization, week 0. Treatment indicated: therapeutic diphenylcyclopropenone sensitization with weekly scalp DPC. This clonotype was observed many times. Under the authors' procedure: Sampled TCR counts reached a median of approximately 94,000 per sample, with values ranging from roughly 20,000 to 750,000. TCRdb called the RACE reads again in MiXCR, with one record for every CDR3 protein. The V and J calls shown here were made by TCRdb, not taken from the authors' results. The profile shows roughly 380,000 distinct CDR3 sequences, 4.5% to 6% of them singletons. V lost 4 bases and J lost 9, with 10 bases in between. The germline gives CDR1 LGHNA, CDR2 YNFKEQ. This CDR3 region has 12 residues.

This clonotype originated in a woman in her fifties or sixties with alopecia areata. Some clones in this sample may be carry-over from other donors' samples. The rearrangement links TRBV4-2 to TRBJ2-1, with no clear D. The material sequenced was whole blood, taken in connection with sensitization to the hapten diphenylcyclopropenone (DPC). The DNA of the CDR3 is TGTGCCAGCAGCCCTACGTTGGGTGAGCAGTTCTTC. Encoded protein: CASSPTLGEQFF.